Listed below are T cell receptor beta chains from one sample, sequenced in a study of blood T cells in healthy people across ages. TCRdb fed the 5' RACE reads into MiXCR, producing one record per CDR3 protein. The data show 1.5 million to 2 million distinct CDR3 sequences, over 25% seen once. Input material: blood. These receptors were collected from a woman between 25 and 40 years old in good health. Both conserved end residues are part of each CDR3. The order of the fields is J gene, V gene, clone size, D gene, CDR3 DNA, CDR3 protein. The D gene is left open where the match is weak. For some rows the clone size is stated as once, few or many, or as a class when expanded; others skip it.

TRBJ2-1 | TRBV7-9 | - | TRBD1 | TGTGCCAGCAGCTCCCCAATTCCGCAGGGGGCCTGGAATGAGCAGTTCTTC | CASSSPIPQGAWNEQFF
TRBJ2-3 | TRBV4-2 | few | TRBD2 | TGTGCCAGCAGCCTGGGAACGAAGCGGGGGGGTACAGATACGCAGTATTTT | CASSLGTKRGGTDTQYF
TRBJ1-2 | TRBV29-1 | - | - | TGCAGCGCCCAGACACCGAACTATGGCTACACCTTC | CSAQTPNYGYTF
TRBJ1-2 | TRBV6-4 | few | TRBD1 | TGTGCCAGCAATGACAGGGAGAGGTATAACGGCTACACCTTC | CASNDRERYNGYTF
TRBJ1-3 | TRBV20-1 | - | - | TGCAGTATAGGCTCTGGAAGCACCATATATTTT | CSIGSGSTIYF
TRBJ2-7 | TRBV2 | - | - | TGTGCCAGCAGTGAAGCGCAGGGAGATTACGAGCAGTACTTC | CASSEAQGDYEQYF
TRBJ2-7 | TRBV28 | - | TRBD1 | TGTGCCAGCAGACGACAGGGTCTGGCCGACGAGCAGTACTTC | CASRRQGLADEQYF
TRBJ2-1 | TRBV20-1 | - | - | TGCAGTGCATGGCCGACAGACTACAATGAGCAGTTCTTC | CSAWPTDYNEQFF
TRBJ2-2 | TRBV4-3 | - | - | TGCGCCAGCAGCCAAGATATTAACACCGGGGAGCTGTTTTTT | CASSQDINTGELFF
TRBJ2-2 | TRBV20-1 | few | - | TGCAGTGCTAGGGTGAACACCGGGGAGCTGTTTTTT | CSARVNTGELFF
TRBJ2-5 | TRBV7-2 | few | TRBD2 | TGTGCCAGCAGCTTAGGATCGGCGGGAGGGCCTCAGACCCAGTACTTC | CASSLGSAGGPQTQYF
TRBJ2-5 | TRBV28 | once | - | TGTGCCAGCAGTTTATCCCAGCCGGCCCAAGAGACCCAGTACTTC | CASSLSQPAQETQYF
TRBJ2-1 | TRBV7-2 | - | TRBD2 | TGTGCCAGCAGCTCTGTACTAGCGTACTCCTACAATGAGCAGTTCTTC | CASSSVLAYSYNEQFF
TRBJ2-3 | TRBV5-1 | once | - | TGCGCCAGCAGCCTAAGACTCAACACAGATACGCAGTATTTT | CASSLRLNTDTQYF
TRBJ1-6 | TRBV12-3/TRBV12-4 | few | TRBD1 | TGTGCCAGCAGTTTTATCCCGGACAGGGCCGATTCACCCCTCCACTTT | CASSFIPDRADSPLHF
TRBJ1-2 | TRBV12-3/TRBV12-4 | few | - | TGTGCCAGCAGTCTAACGACAGTTCCCTATGGCTACACCTTC | CASSLTTVPYGYTF
TRBJ1-2 | TRBV3-1 | - | - | TGTGCCAGCAGCCAAGAAGTCGGAACGTTCGGGACTAACTATGGCTACACCTTC | CASSQEVGTFGTNYGYTF
TRBJ2-3 | TRBV5-1 | few | TRBD2 | TGCGCCAGCAGCCTAGGACTAGCGTTGAGCACAGAGACGCAGTATTTT | CASSLGLALSTETQYF
TRBJ2-1 | TRBV29-1 | - | TRBD1 | TGCAGCGTCACAGGGGGCAGGGGTAACTCCTACAATGAGCAGTTCTTC | CSVTGGRGNSYNEQFF
TRBJ2-7 | TRBV12-3/TRBV12-4 | - | - | TGTGCCAGCAGTACATCACGGGCAGGGTACTCCTACGAGCAGTACTTC | CASSTSRAGYSYEQYF
TRBJ2-1 | TRBV20-1 | many | TRBD2 | TGCAGTGCTAGCGTGGCAGCGGGAGTCAATGAGCAGTTCTTC | CSASVAAGVNEQFF
TRBJ2-1 | TRBV20-1 | few | TRBD1 | TGCAGTGCTGGGACAGGGCTCTTAGGGATTAATGAGCAGTTCTTC | CSAGTGLLGINEQFF
TRBJ2-3 | TRBV28 | few | - | TGTGCCAGCAGCCCTCGACTCGGACTAAGCACAGATACGCAGTATTTT | CASSPRLGLSTDTQYF
TRBJ2-5 | TRBV7-3 | few | - | TGTGCCAGCAGCCCCCTGGGGGCCGCCGGGGAGACCCAGTACTTC | CASSPLGAAGETQYF
TRBJ1-2 | TRBV6-5 | - | TRBD1 | TGTGCCAGCAGTTGGGACAGGAGACCTACTAACTATGGCTACACCTTC | CASSWDRRPTNYGYTF
TRBJ1-6 | TRBV2 | few | - | TGTGCCAGCGACAGGCAGGGGCGGTCACCCCTCCACTTT | CASDRQGRSPLHF
TRBJ2-5 | TRBV11-2 | - | TRBD1 | TGTGCCAGCAGCTTGTCGGGACAGGGGGCGGTGGCGGCGGAGACCCAGTACTTC | CASSLSGQGAVAAETQYF
TRBJ1-3 | TRBV7-9 | - | - | TGTGCCAGCAGCTTAGTATCCGGAGAGGGAAACATCATATATTTT | CASSLVSGEGNIIYF
TRBJ2-7 | TRBV6-5 | - | TRBD2 | TGTGCCAGCACCTATAGCGGGAGTGGCGAGCAGTACTTC | CASTYSGSGEQYF
TRBJ1-4 | TRBV7-6 | few | - | TGTGCCAGCAGCTTAGGGGGCTCATGGAAACTGTTTTTT | CASSLGGSWKLFF
TRBJ2-3 | TRBV24-1 | many | - | TGTGCCATCAGTGACCGCAGCACAGATACGCAGTATTTT | CAISDRSTDTQYF
TRBJ2-1 | TRBV5-1 | - | - | TGCGCCAGCAGCTTGAGCGGGCAGAGGGGCAAAGAGCAGTTCTTC | CASSLSGQRGKEQFF
TRBJ2-5 | TRBV4-2 | - | TRBD2 | TGTGCCAGCAGCCAAGGGACTAGCGGGGGGGCTTCATCCTACGAGCGGTACTTC | CASSQGTSGGASSYERYF
TRBJ2-7 | TRBV10-3 | - | - | TGTGCCATCAGTGGTTCGGACAGACAAACCTACGAGCAGTACTTC | CAISGSDRQTYEQYF
TRBJ2-1 | TRBV6-4 | - | - | TGTGCCAGCAGTGATGTCGGCAGGGCTCAGTTCTTC | CASSDVGRAQFF
TRBJ2-1 | TRBV27 | few | - | TGTGCCAGCAGTTTAAATTCAGGGGAACAAAGCCCCTATGAGCAGTTCTTC | CASSLNSGEQSPYEQFF
TRBJ2-5 | TRBV7-6 | - | - | TGTGCCAGCAGCCAAACTTCGGAGACCCAGTACTTC | CASSQTSETQYF
TRBJ2-1 | TRBV7-8 | - | TRBD2 | TGTGCCAGCAGCCAAATAGCGGGGGCCCGGTCCTACAATGAGCAGTTCTTC | CASSQIAGARSYNEQFF
TRBJ2-5 | TRBV5-1 | few | - | TGCGCCAGCACCGTGTCCGGACCGGAGACCCAGTACTTC | CASTVSGPETQYF
TRBJ2-3 | TRBV11-2 | - | - | TGTGCCAGCGGCCAGGGGACCGGGGACACAGATACGCAGTATTTT | CASGQGTGDTDTQYF
TRBJ2-7 | TRBV28 | many | TRBD1 | TGTGCCACCCGGGGACAGGGGAAAGCCTACGAGCAGTACTTC | CATRGQGKAYEQYF
TRBJ1-5 | TRBV19 | few | - | TGTGCCAGTAGTATGACTCGCACTCAGCCCCAGCATTTT | CASSMTRTQPQHF
TRBJ2-7 | TRBV7-2 | many | TRBD1 | TGTGCCAGCAGCCGGGCGACAGGGGGGATTCTCTACGAGCAGTACTTC | CASSRATGGILYEQYF
TRBJ2-5 | TRBV12-3/TRBV12-4 | many | TRBD2 | TGTGCCAGCAGTTTAGCGGGCGGGGGGTGGCAGACCCAGTACTTC | CASSLAGGGWQTQYF
TRBJ2-7 | TRBV29-1 | many | TRBD2 | TGCAGCGTTGATGGTAGCGGGAGTTTAGGGGAGCAGTACTTC | CSVDGSGSLGEQYF
TRBJ2-5 | TRBV6-7 | - | - | TGTGCCAGCAGTTGCGCACAAGAGACCCAGTACTTC | CASSCAQETQYF
TRBJ2-1 | TRBV5-1 | few | TRBD2 | TGCGCCAGCAGCGGGGGACTAGGGGGCAATGAGCAGTTCTTC | CASSGGLGGNEQFF
TRBJ1-2 | TRBV7-9 | - | - | TGTGCCAGCAGCTTAGAGGTCTTCTGGAGCCCGAACTATGGCTACACCTTC | CASSLEVFWSPNYGYTF
TRBJ2-1 | TRBV20-1 | - | - | TGCAGTGCTAGAGATCGGACGGGACGTTCCTACAATGAGCAGTTCTTC | CSARDRTGRSYNEQFF
TRBJ1-2 | TRBV24-1 | many | - | TGTGCCACCAGTGATGGCGGGACACCCGAGGAGCTTCTTAGCTACACCTTC | CATSDGGTPEELLSYTF
TRBJ2-3 | TRBV20-1 | - | TRBD2 | TGCAGTGCTATCCTCCTACGCGCGGGGGAAACAGATACGCAGTATTTT | CSAILLRAGETDTQYF
TRBJ1-2 | TRBV27 | - | - | TGTGCCGGCAGTTTATCGGGGATTAACTATGGCTACACCTTC | CAGSLSGINYGYTF
TRBJ1-5 | TRBV12-3/TRBV12-4 | once | - | TGTGCCAGCAGTCCCCGCGGAGGGGCCCAGCATTTT | CASSPRGGAQHF
TRBJ2-5 | TRBV12-3/TRBV12-4 | - | TRBD1 | TGTGCCAGCGAAGAGGGGGCAGGGACCCAGTACTTC | CASEEGAGTQYF
TRBJ2-7 | TRBV6-2/TRBV6-3 | many | - | TGTGCCAGCAGTTCTGGCATCTGGCAGGACGAGCAGTACTTC | CASSSGIWQDEQYF
TRBJ2-7 | TRBV29-1 | many | TRBD1 | TGCAGCGTTGAGGGGACAGGTCGGTACGAGCAGTACTTC | CSVEGTGRYEQYF
TRBJ2-4 | TRBV5-5 | many | - | TGTGCCAGCAGCTTGGGCAGCATTCAGTACTTC | CASSLGSIQYF
TRBJ1-6 | TRBV27 | - | TRBD1 | TGTGCCAGCAGCCCGGACAGGGAAGGGCATTCACCCCTCCACTTT | CASSPDREGHSPLHF